What follows describes a single TCR beta chain. Antigen specificity is unknown. The data were produced by immunoSEQ multiplex PCR, yet TCRdb's version contains in-frame clones alone and is incomplete. In the table there are roughly 90,000 clones, roughly 88% of which are singletons. The V end was cut by 7 bases, the J end by 6 bases, with 16 bases between. The CDR3 consists of 13 residues. CDR1 and CDR2 from the germline V gene are SEHNR and FQNEAQ (reference sequence). These data belong to a study of radiotherapy plus CTLA-4 blockade in lung cancer. Points from the study as a whole: In blood, TCR clones derived from the tumor expanded after radiotherapy plus ipilimumab.

The specimen comprised peripheral blood, sampled from a patient treated with radiotherapy plus ipilimumab. The chain employs TRBV7-9 and TRBJ2-7; D gene uncertain. The receptor comes from a human donor with non-small cell lung cancer that progressed on radiotherapy plus ipilimumab. The CDR3 spells CASNSQVGFEQYF. CDR3 nucleotides: TGTGCCAGCAACTCGCAGGTAGGGTTCGAGCAGTACTTC.